These 8 T cell receptor beta chains came from one sample sequenced in a study of identical twins. TCRdb called the 5' RACE reads again in MiXCR, with one record for every CDR3 protein. This table holds 200,000 to 300,000 distinct CDR3 sequences, about 7.3% found once. In addition, the sample was reused for a study of yellow fever vaccine responses in identical twins.

Sample: memory (CD45RO+) T cells sorted from blood. The receptors were gathered from a woman under 30 in good health.

This clonotype appeared a few times. The chain carries TRBV10-1 and TRBJ1-2, with TRBD1 matching over 7 bases. The CDR3 totals 16 residues. Germline V gene lookup returns CDR1 WNHNN and CDR2 SYGVQD (reference sequence). After removal of 5 bases from V and 3 bases from J, the junction contained 12 bases not matched to a gene. The CDR3 nucleotides are TGCGCCAGCAGTCGTACGACAGGGAGGAACGACTATGGCTACACCTTC. It codes for CASSRTTGRNDYGYTF.

This clonotype has a count of ten or more. The chain has TRBV7-8 and TRBJ2-5, with D possibly TRBD1 on 6 matching bases. CDR1 and CDR2 (germline): SGHVS, FQNEAQ. The CDR3 extends over 12 amino acids. V lost 5 bases to trimming and J lost 4 bases, with 8 bases between them. The CDR3 nucleotides read TGTGCCAGCAGCCTCAGGGGAGAGACCCAGTACTTC. This codes for CASSLRGETQYF.

This clonotype was observed a handful of times. The chain has TRBV7-9 and TRBJ2-3; D is unresolved. CDR3 length: 15 residues. The germline CDR1 and CDR2 sequences are SEHNR and FQNEAQ (reference sequence). The V end lost 4 bases, the J end lost 6 bases, and 17 bases lay between the germline ends. CDR3 region: CASSSRASGGDTQYF. The CDR3 DNA follows: TGTGCCAGCAGCTCCCGGGCGTCGGGCGGTGATACGCAGTATTTT.

The gene calls are TRBV6-5 and TRBJ1-1; tentative D call: TRBD1 (6 bases). The CDR3 runs to 16 residues. The germline V and J ends were trimmed by 0 bases and 0 bases, with 11 bases remaining between them. Germline values: CDR1 MNHEY, CDR2 SVGAGI. Here the CDR3 reads CASSYSKGGLNTEAFF. The CDR3 region has the DNA TGTGCCAGCAGTTACTCGAAGGGGGGGTTGAACACTGAAGCTTTCTTT.

This clonotype was seen many times. The junction departs from germline at one end; a sequencing error may be responsible. The chain carries TRBV5-1 and TRBJ2-5; perhaps TRBD2 as D (6 bases). Germline lookup yields CDR1 SGHRS and CDR2 YFSETQ. This CDR3 contains 13 residues. Here the CDR3 DNA reads TGCGCCAGCAGCTTGGGGTACGACCGGGACTGGGACTTC. This encodes CASSLGYDRDWDF. Supplemented by reference TRBV5-1 and TRBJ2-5, the full variable domain reads KAGVTQTPRYLIKTRGQQVTLSCSPISGHRSVSWYQQTPGQGLQFLFEYFSETQRNKGNFPGRFSGRQFSNSRSEMNVSTLELGDSALYLCASSLGYDRDWDFGPGTRLLVL.

This clonotype was seen a handful of times. The chain uses TRBV20-1 and TRBJ2-3; 10 nucleotides match TRBD2. The CDR3 has 16 amino acids. The germline gives CDR1 DFQATT, CDR2 SNEGSKA (reference sequence). Trimming at V came to 3 bases and at J to 1 base, leaving 7 bases not matched to a gene. The CDR3 spells CSASAWTSGRTDTQYF. The CDR3 DNA is TGCAGTGCTAGTGCTTGGACTAGCGGACGCACAGATACGCAGTATTTT.

CDR3 in amino acids: CASSKGVSTDTQYF. CDR3 nucleotides: TGTGCCAGCAGTAAAGGAGTTTCCACAGATACGCAGTATTTT. V usage is TRBV28 and J usage is TRBJ2-3; D gene unclear. This CDR3 contains 14 residues. Trimming pared 5 bases from V and 2 bases from J, leaving 11 bases between. Germline V gene data show CDR1 as MDHEN and CDR2 as SYDVKM.

V is TRBV7-9 and J is TRBJ1-6, with D possibly being TRBD1 (5 bases). Germline V gene data show CDR1 as SEHNR and CDR2 as FQNEAQ (reference sequence). This CDR3 has 15 residues. The V and J ends lost 1 base and 5 bases respectively, with 9 bases between them. The CDR3 DNA is TGTGCCAGCAGCTTAGGGACACATCATAATTCACCCCTCCACTTT. Protein: CASSLGTHHNSPLHF.